These 26 T cell receptor beta chains share one sample of origin, sequenced in a study of blood T cells in healthy people across ages. With a J-beta primer mix and a sample-barcoded 5' primer, a second PCR ran about 7 to 12 cycles. TCRdb re-called the 5' RACE reads with MiXCR, one entry per CDR3 protein. Here the sample spans around 1,000,000 distinct CDR3 sequences, less than 45% being singletons. The material sequenced was blood. The receptors were gathered from a man aged 18-30 years in good health.

The V and J genes are TRBV10-3 and TRBJ1-2, with D possibly being TRBD1 (6 bases). CDR1 and CDR2 (germline): ENHRY, SYGVKD. This CDR3 region has 16 residues. The ends were cut back, 6 bases at V and 0 bases at J, with 17 bases in the middle. CDR3 sequence: CAISSLSTGSNYGYTF. In DNA, the CDR3 is TGTGCCATCAGCTCCCTCTCGACAGGATCTAACTATGGCTACACCTTC.

V and J are TRBV6-6 and TRBJ2-5; D is undetermined. Germline CDR1 reads MNHNY; CDR2 reads SVGAGI (reference sequence). The CDR3 length is 14 residues. The V end lost 5 bases, the J end lost 5 bases, and 15 bases lay between the germline ends. As DNA, the CDR3 is TGTGCCAGCAGTAAGGCCCCAGCGAGGGAGACCCAGTACTTC. Translating it yields CASSKAPARETQYF.

This clonotype was seen more than once but under ten times. The J gene is TRBJ2-3, the V gene TRBV5-1; 10 positions agree with TRBD2. The trim removed 4 bases at V and 5 bases at J, leaving 7 bases unmatched. Germline V gives CDR1 SGHRS, CDR2 YFSETQ. This CDR3 is 15 amino acids long. The CDR3 nucleotides read TGCGCCAGCAGCGTATCAGCGGGGGGGCGAGATACGCAGTATTTT. Translating it yields CASSVSAGGRDTQYF.

The rearrangement uses TRBV2 and TRBJ1-1; D perhaps matches TRBD1 (5 bases). Trimming took off 6 bases at V and 6 bases at J, with 17 bases between the two ends. CDR3 size: 14 residues. In germline, CDR1 is SNHLY, CDR2 FYNNEI. Written as DNA, the CDR3 is TGTGCCAGCAGCAAACAAGGGGATAGCGCTGAAGCTTTCTTT. Residues: CASSKQGDSAEAFF.

This clonotype was observed many times. In nucleotides, the CDR3 is TGTGCCAGCACCTCCGGGGGGAGCACAGATACGCAGTATTTT. Translated: CASTSGGSTDTQYF. This chain uses TRBV7-2 with TRBJ2-3, with 7 bases that match TRBD2. Germline V gene sequence: CDR1 SGHTA, CDR2 FQGNSA. The CDR3 runs to 14 residues. Unmatched junction bases numbered 4, after V lost 7 bases and J lost 0 bases.

This clonotype was seen a handful of times. This chain uses TRBV29-1 with TRBJ1-1; D ambiguous. The CDR3 is made up of 12 amino acids. Per germline, CDR1 SQVTM and CDR2 ANQGSEA. V was cut by 3 bases and J by 2 bases, with 7 bases left in between. The CDR3 nucleotides read TGCAGCGTTGATTGGACTAACACTGAAGCTTTCTTT. Residues: CSVDWTNTEAFF.

In this sample, this clonotype turned up a few times. The chain is built from TRBV10-3 and TRBJ2-3; D unclear. Germline V gives CDR1 ENHRY, CDR2 SYGVKD. The CDR3 contains 13 residues. V was clipped by 4 bases and J by 1 base, with 6 bases between them. The CDR3 nucleotides are TGTGCCATCAGTGGAACTGGCACAGATACGCAGTATTTT. Translated: CAISGTGTDTQYF.

This chain connects TRBV4-1 to TRBJ1-2, with D unclear. Germline CDR1 MGHRA, CDR2 YSYEKL. Trimming stripped 2 bases from V and 3 bases from J, with 16 bases between. There are 16 residues in the CDR3. This chain's CDR3 is CASSQNQIDSHYGYTF. In nucleotides, the CDR3 is TGCGCCAGCAGCCAAAATCAAATCGACTCCCACTATGGCTACACCTTC.

With regard to this clonotype: Compared with germline, one end of the junction differs, possibly owing to a read error. The J gene is TRBJ2-2, the V gene TRBV25-1; either TRBD1 or TRBD2 may fit D (5 bases each). The CDR3 has 16 amino acids. CDR1 is MGHDK and CDR2 is SYGVNS in the germline V gene. CDR3 residues: CASSESSRANTGELSF. DNA of the CDR3: TGTGCCAGCAGTGAATCGAGCAGGGCCAACACCGGGGAGCTGTCTTTT.

The chain employs TRBV30 and TRBJ1-1; tentative D call: TRBD1 (6 bases). Trimming took 0 bases from V and 11 from J, leaving 13 bases between them. Germline CDR1 and CDR2: GTSNPN and SVGIG (reference sequence). The CDR3 is made up of 12 amino acids. The CDR3 DNA follows: TGTGCCTGGAGTGTACTTTCAGGGGCCGCTTTCTTT. This sequence encodes CAWSVLSGAAFF. Full variable domain (missing parts from reference TRBV30 and TRBJ1-1): SQTIHQWPATLVQPVGSPLSLECTVEGTSNPNLYWYRQAAGRGLQLLFYSVGIGQISSEVPQNLSASRPQDRQFILSSKKLLLSDSGFYLCAWSVLSGAAFFGQGTRLTVV.

The sample holds many counts of this clonotype. The chain links TRBV3-1 to TRBJ1-2, with D uncertain. With 0 bases removed from V and 13 bases from J, the gap between germline ends came to 18 bases. Germline V gene sequence: CDR1 LGHDT, CDR2 YNNKEL (reference sequence). CDR3 size: 14 residues. CDR3 sequence: CASSQDGGGSVSTF. As DNA, the CDR3 is TGTGCCAGCAGCCAAGATGGTGGTGGTTCGGTCAGCACCTTC.

This clonotype was picked up a small number of times. This chain connects TRBV4-2 to TRBJ1-1; 12 nucleotides match TRBD1. CDR1 LGHNA and CDR2 YNFKEQ come from the germline V gene. This CDR3 has 15 amino acids. V lost 5 bases and J lost 10; bases outside the gene matches: 11. CDR3 nucleotide sequence: TGTGCCAGCAGCTTTCCGGGACAGGGGGCTAAGGGAGCTTTCTTT. This gives the protein CASSFPGQGAKGAFF.

The V call is TRBV7-2, the J call TRBJ1-4; TRBD1 might be the D (6 bases). The germline gives CDR1 SGHTA, CDR2 FQGNSA. V lost 4 bases, J lost 5 bases, and 17 bases lay in between. The CDR3 totals 16 residues. In nucleotides, the CDR3 is TGTGCCAGCAGCTACGAACCGACAGGATCCAATGAAAAACTGTTTTTT. Protein: CASSYEPTGSNEKLFF.

The table lists this clonotype with a few counts. The gene calls are TRBV6-2 or TRBV6-3 and TRBJ2-7; D is unclear. The germline V gene has CDR1 MNHEY and CDR2 SVGEGT. This CDR3 contains 13 residues. Trimming shortened V by 1 base and J by 11 bases, and 15 bases separated the two germline ends. DNA for the CDR3: TGTGCCAGCAGTTACTATAGGTTCGTTGAGGAGTACTTC. This encodes CASSYYRFVEEYF.

V is TRBV20-1 and J is TRBJ2-1; 8 positions agree with TRBD1. CDR1 is DFQATT, CDR2 SNEGSKA, per germline (reference sequence). The J segment lost 2 bases and the V segment lost 6 bases, leaving 6 bases of the junction unmatched. The CDR3 covers 14 residues. The CDR3 bases are TGCAGTGCCCGACAGGGGAAGGCCTACAATGAGCAGTTCTTC. This codes for CSARQGKAYNEQFF.

This clonotype was picked up a small number of times. The chain joins TRBV12-3 or TRBV12-4 to TRBJ1-2, with D possibly matching TRBD1 (5 bases). This CDR3 region has 12 residues. V was clipped by 4 bases and J by 8 bases, with 11 bases between them. The CDR3 DNA is TGTGCCAGCAGTTCGGCAGGGCAGGGCTACACCTTC. Its translation is CASSSAGQGYTF.

The chain combines TRBV5-1 with TRBJ1-2; 9 bases fit TRBD1. V shed 4 bases and J 7 bases; nucleotides not matched to a gene: 8. Germline-derived CDR1 and CDR2 are SGHRS and YFSETQ. The CDR3 runs 14 residues. CDR3 nucleotide sequence: TGCGCCAGCAGCATGTCCCGGGACAGGGTTGGCTACACCTTC. Its protein product is CASSMSRDRVGYTF.

This clonotype was detected only a few times. The chain recombines TRBV4-3 with TRBJ1-2; D remains unclear. The CDR3 runs 14 residues. V was cut by 0 bases and J by 7 bases, with 12 bases left in between. Germline V gives CDR1 LGHNA, CDR2 YSLEER. The CDR3 loop reads CASSQDMGISGYTF. CDR3 DNA: TGCGCCAGCAGCCAAGATATGGGAATCTCTGGCTACACCTTC.

The sample holds a few counts of this clonotype. V usage is TRBV27 and J usage is TRBJ1-5, with D unclear. V lost 1 base, J lost 5 bases, and 6 bases lay in between. Germline assignment: CDR1 MNHEY and CDR2 SMNVEV (reference sequence). The CDR3 sequence is 13 residues long. The CDR3 DNA follows: TGTGCCAGCAGTTTATATTTGGATCAGCCCCAGCATTTT. Its protein product is CASSLYLDQPQHF.

This chain links TRBV12-3 or TRBV12-4 with TRBJ2-7; 9 nucleotides match TRBD1. V was pared by 5 bases and J by 2 bases, with 4 bases of the junction left unmatched. The CDR3 contains 14 residues. The CDR3 here is CASSMTGGPYEQYF. In DNA form, the CDR3 reads TGTGCCAGCAGTATGACAGGGGGACCCTACGAGCAGTACTTC.

The chain combines TRBV9 with TRBJ1-1, with D maybe TRBD1 (6 bases). Between the trimmed V and J ends, which lost 0 bases and 4 bases, there was a span of 7 bases. Germline loops: CDR1 SGDLS, CDR2 YYNGEE. This CDR3 is 13 amino acids long. CDR3 loop: CASSVVQGTEAFF. The DNA for the CDR3 is TGTGCCAGCAGCGTAGTACAGGGCACTGAAGCTTTCTTT. Looking up the rest from reference TRBV9 and TRBJ1-1 gives the full variable domain: DSGVTQTPKHLITATGQRVTLRCSPRSGDLSVYWYQQSLDQGLQFLIQYYNGEERAKGNILERFSAQQFPDLHSELNLSSLELGDSALYFCASSVVQGTEAFFGQGTRLTVV.

This clonotype was picked up a small number of times. The chain uses TRBV2 and TRBJ2-7; 7 bases are a match to TRBD1. Germline-derived CDR1 and CDR2 are SNHLY and FYNNEI. This CDR3 contains 14 residues. V shed 7 bases and J 0 bases; nucleotides not matched to a gene: 6. DNA for the CDR3: TGTGCCAGCAAGCCGGGACAGAGCTCCTACGAGCAGTACTTC. Translated, it gives CASKPGQSSYEQYF. Full variable domain (missing parts from reference TRBV2 and TRBJ2-7): EPEVTQTPSHQVTQMGQEVILRCVPISNHLYFYWYRQILGQKVEFLVSFYNNEISEKSEIFDDQFSVERPDGSNFTLKIRSTKLEDSAMYFCASKPGQSSYEQYFGPGTRLTVT.

This clonotype has ten or more counts. This chain links TRBV18 with TRBJ1-5; D is unclear. Per germline, CDR1 KGHSH and CDR2 LQKENI. This CDR3 spans 14 amino acids. With 3 bases removed from V and 1 base from J, the gap between germline ends came to 7 bases. The CDR3 sequence: CASSPQGSNQPQHF. CDR3 bases: TGTGCCAGCTCACCCCAAGGCAGCAATCAGCCCCAGCATTTT. Using reference TRBV18 and TRBJ1-5 for the parts outside the CDR3, the full variable domain is NAGVMQNPRHLVRRRGQEARLRCSPMKGHSHVYWYRQLPEEGLKFMVYLQKENIIDESGMPKERFSAEFPKEGPSILRIQQVVRGDSAAYFCASSPQGSNQPQHFGDGTRLSIL.

This clonotype was seen only a few times. The chain employs TRBV20-1 and TRBJ1-5, with 8 bases identical to TRBD1. Germline CDR1 and CDR2: DFQATT and SNEGSKA (reference sequence). CDR3 length: 14 amino acids. The J segment lost 4 bases and the V segment lost 3 bases, leaving 5 bases of the junction unmatched. CDR3 sequence reads: CSASQGAKNQPQHF. Written as DNA, the CDR3 is TGCAGTGCTAGTCAGGGGGCCAAGAATCAGCCCCAGCATTTT.

The rearrangement joins TRBV6-5 to TRBJ2-1, with a possible D match to TRBD1 (7 bases). V was clipped by 3 bases and J by 3 bases, with 21 bases between them. CDR1 is MNHEY and CDR2 is SVGAGI in the germline V gene. The CDR3 runs 18 residues. In nucleotides, the CDR3 is TGTGCCAGCAGTTATCTTAGAGGGGGCCTAGCGAACTACAATGAGCAGTTCTTC. This codes for CASSYLRGGLANYNEQFF.

This rearrangement joins TRBV3-1 to TRBJ2-3; D remains ambiguous. V was shortened by 1 base and J by 6 bases, with 5 bases between the two germline ends. The CDR3 extends over 12 amino acids. Germline CDR1 reads LGHDT; CDR2 reads YNNKEL (reference sequence). The CDR3, as DNA: TGTGCCAGCAGCCAAGCCATCGATACGCAGTATTTT. Amino acids: CASSQAIDTQYF.